What follows are 17 T cell receptor beta chains derived from one specimen sequenced in a study of blood T cell repertoires in COVID-19. Clones were sequenced by immunoSEQ multiplex PCR, and TCRdb holds only the in-frame ones, with some missing. The sample comprises around 210,000 clones, 65% to 90% of which are singletons, and approximately 5.1% rests with the top ten. What was sequenced was peripheral blood. Receptors were obtained from a man aged 45-65 years with COVID-19, enrolled during active disease.

The rearrangement uses TRBV10-3 and TRBJ2-5; the D gene is possibly TRBD1 (5 bases). Trimming took 11 bases from V and 2 from J, leaving 12 bases between them. The CDR3 loop spans 12 amino acids. Germline lookup yields CDR1 ENHRY and CDR2 SYGVKD. CDR3 nucleotide sequence: TGTGCCGCCAGGGCGGATCAAGAGACCCAGTACTTC. Amino acids: CAARADQETQYF.

In DNA form, the CDR3 reads TGTGCCAGTAGTAAAGGTAGCGGGGGGGAAGAGACCCAGTACTTC. Amino acids: CASSKGSGGEETQYF. The chain joins TRBV19 to TRBJ2-5; 11 bases align to TRBD2. Germline V gene sequence: CDR1 LNHDA, CDR2 SQIVND (reference sequence). This CDR3 is built from 15 residues. V was clipped by 4 bases and J by 3 bases; unmatched bases: 4. Combining the CDR3 with reference TRBV19 and TRBJ2-5 gives the whole variable domain DGGITQSPKYLFRKEGQNVTLSCEQNLNHDAMYWYRQDPGQGLRLIYYSQIVNDFQKGDIAEGYSVSREKKESFPLTVTSAQKNPTAFYLCASSKGSGGEETQYFGPGTRLLVL.

This chain uses TRBV5-1 with TRBJ2-1; tentative D call: TRBD2 (6 bases). Germline CDR1 and CDR2: SGHRS and YFSETQ. Trimming took off 0 bases at V and 6 bases at J, with 13 bases between the two ends. This CDR3 spans 15 amino acids. The CDR3 loop is CASSLAAVGGNEQFF. CDR3 sequence (DNA): TGCGCCAGCAGCTTGGCGGCAGTCGGGGGCAATGAGCAGTTCTTC.

The count of this clone is one. The chain recombines TRBV24-1 with TRBJ2-5; D gene ambiguous. The CDR3 covers 14 residues. Trimming pared 6 bases from V and 3 bases from J, leaving 13 bases between. CDR1 and CDR2 from the germline V gene are KGHDR and SFDVKD. CDR3 bases: TGTGCCACCAGTCCTGGAGCCTTGGAAGAGACCCAGTACTTC. Translated: CATSPGALEETQYF.

The genes are TRBV24-1 and TRBJ2-5, with 8 bases identical to TRBD1. The CDR3 loop spans 16 amino acids. The V gene end was trimmed by 3 bases and the J gene end by 5 bases; junction bases not matched to a gene: 10. CDR1 and CDR2 (germline): KGHDR, SFDVKD. In DNA form, the CDR3 reads TGTGCCACCAGTGATACGGGACAGGCTGGTGGGGAGACCCAGTACTTC. It encodes CATSDTGQAGGETQYF.

The chain links TRBV6-6 to TRBJ1-1, with no clear D. This CDR3 has 12 amino acids. Trimming took off 9 bases at V and 0 bases at J, with 8 bases between the two ends. The germline CDR1 and CDR2 sequences are MNHNY and SVGAGI (reference sequence). The CDR3 nucleotides are TGTGCCAGTCTGGCCATGAACACTGAAGCTTTCTTT. Protein product: CASLAMNTEAFF.

The chain has TRBV2 and TRBJ1-4, with D maybe TRBD1 (5 bases). V was shortened by 2 bases and J by 1 base, with 8 bases between the two germline ends. The CDR3 length is 15 residues. Per germline, CDR1 SNHLY and CDR2 FYNNEI. CDR3 in amino acids: CASSERGGTNEKLFF. The DNA for the CDR3 is TGTGCCAGCAGTGAACGCGGGGGAACTAATGAAAAACTGTTTTTT.

The chain is built from TRBV5-1 and TRBJ2-5, with 11 bases aligning to TRBD2. V lost 7 bases and J lost 2; bases outside the gene matches: 10. The CDR3 length is 16 residues. CDR1 is SGHRS and CDR2 is YFSETQ in the germline V gene. The CDR3 DNA reads TGCGCCAGCCGGGGGCCTAGCGGGGGGTCGCAAGAGACCCAGTACTTC. Translated: CASRGPSGGSQETQYF.

V gene TRBV7-3 combines with J gene TRBJ1-2; D unresolved. Per germline, CDR1 SGHTA and CDR2 FQGTGA. The V end was cut by 0 bases, the J end by 3 bases, with 11 bases between. The CDR3 is 15 residues long. The CDR3: CASSLTSGKDYGYTF. The CDR3 DNA is TGTGCCAGCAGCTTAACGTCGGGGAAGGACTATGGCTACACCTTC.

This clone was seen only once. The gene calls are TRBV11-3 and TRBJ2-3; 13 bases are a match to TRBD2. With 5 bases clipped from V and 4 bases from J, the junction kept 6 bases outside the gene matches. From germline, CDR1 is SGHNT and CDR2 YENEEA. The CDR3 is 16 residues long. CDR3 loop: CASSRGTSGASDTQYF. The CDR3 coding sequence is TGTGCCAGCAGCCGAGGGACTAGCGGGGCTTCAGATACGCAGTATTTT.

This clone was picked up a small number of times. The V call is TRBV27, the J call TRBJ1-6, with no clear D. CDR3 length: 15 amino acids. V was pared by 6 bases and J by 9 bases, with 18 bases between. CDR1 is MNHEY, CDR2 SMNVEV, per germline (reference sequence). CDR3 region: CASSYSSSGVSPLHF. In DNA form, the CDR3 reads TGTGCCAGCAGCTATTCCTCCTCCGGGGTTTCACCCCTCCACTTT.

The DNA for the CDR3 is TGCGCCAGCAGAACAAACAGTGACCCATCCTACGAGCAGTACTTC. Translated, it gives CASRTNSDPSYEQYF. This chain joins TRBV5-1 and TRBJ2-7, with unresolved D. The length of the CDR3 is 15 residues. Looked up from germline, CDR1 is SGHRS and CDR2 is YFSETQ. V was shortened by 5 bases and J by 1 base, with 16 bases between the two germline ends.

The CDR3 bases are TGTGCCTGGAACCGGCAGGGGGATTCACCCCTCCACTTT. Its translation is CAWNRQGDSPLHF. This sequence joins TRBV30 and TRBJ1-6; 7 nucleotides agree with TRBD1. The CDR3 contains 13 residues. V gave up 4 bases and J gave up 8 bases; unmatched junction bases: 5. Germline CDR1 reads GTSNPN; CDR2 reads SVGIG (reference sequence).

This clone has a single count. V gene TRBV6-5 combines with J gene TRBJ2-2, with 9 bases identical to TRBD1. Looked up from germline, CDR1 is MNHEY and CDR2 is SVGAGI. Losses at the gene ends were 7 bases for V and 4 bases for J; bases not matched to a gene: 4. This CDR3 spans 14 amino acids. This CDR3 is CASTVTGGTGELFF. As DNA, the CDR3 is TGTGCCAGCACCGTGACAGGGGGCACCGGGGAGCTGTTTTTT.

The rearrangement links TRBV23-1 to TRBJ1-1; 7 positions match TRBD1. TRBV23-1 is identified as an open reading frame with a role that is uncertain. J gave up 6 bases and V 6 bases, and 19 bases lay outside the gene matches. This CDR3 contains 17 residues. As DNA, the CDR3 is TGCGCCAGCAGCGGGTCGGAAGTAACAGGGGCGGGGTCTGAAGCTTTCTTT. Its translation: CASSGSEVTGAGSEAFF.

The chain joins TRBV5-1 to TRBJ1-1; D gene unclear. The CDR3 is made up of 14 amino acids. With 0 bases removed from V and 0 bases from J, the gap between germline ends came to 6 bases. CDR1 and CDR2 from the germline V gene are SGHRS and YFSETQ. CDR3 in DNA: TGCGCCAGCAGCTTGGGACATATGAACACTGAAGCTTTCTTT. Protein sequence: CASSLGHMNTEAFF.

The chain's CDR3 is CASNGSSYNSPLHF. CDR3 nucleotides: TGTGCCAGCAACGGGAGCTCCTATAATTCACCCCTCCACTTT. The chain joins TRBV27 to TRBJ1-6; D is ambiguous. Germline loops: CDR1 MNHEY, CDR2 SMNVEV (reference sequence). This CDR3 comprises 14 residues. V gave up 7 bases and J gave up 0 bases, with 7 bases separating them.